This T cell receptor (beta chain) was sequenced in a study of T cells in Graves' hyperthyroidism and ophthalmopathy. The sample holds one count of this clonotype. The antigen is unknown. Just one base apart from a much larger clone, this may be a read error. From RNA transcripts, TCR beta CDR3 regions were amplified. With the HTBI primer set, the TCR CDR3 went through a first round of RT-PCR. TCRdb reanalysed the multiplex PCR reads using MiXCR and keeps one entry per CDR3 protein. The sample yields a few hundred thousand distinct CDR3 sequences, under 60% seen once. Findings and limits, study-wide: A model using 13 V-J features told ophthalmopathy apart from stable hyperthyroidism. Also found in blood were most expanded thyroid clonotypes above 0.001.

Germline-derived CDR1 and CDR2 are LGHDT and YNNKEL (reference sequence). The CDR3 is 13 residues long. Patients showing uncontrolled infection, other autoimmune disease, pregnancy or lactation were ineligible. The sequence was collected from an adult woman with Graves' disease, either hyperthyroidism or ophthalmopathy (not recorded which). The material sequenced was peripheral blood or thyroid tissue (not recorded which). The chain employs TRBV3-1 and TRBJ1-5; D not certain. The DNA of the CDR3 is TGTGCCAGCGGCCAAACATTACACGGGTCCCAGCATTTT. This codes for CASGQTLHGSQHF.